The 30 T cell receptor beta chains in this list originate from one sample, sequenced in a study of regulatory T cells in long-lasting Graves disease. TCR beta libraries were built with iRepertoire HTBI primers and Arm-PCR of CDR3 regions. TCRdb re-called the multiplex PCR reads through MiXCR, storing one row per CDR3 protein. The sample lists approximately 440,000 distinct CDR3 sequences; 15% to 20% were seen once. This sample's time point: newly diagnosed GD, antithyroid drugs for less than 3 months. Researchers made the TCR library from RNA that was extracted from PBMCs. The data also belong to a second study, concerning T cells in Graves' hyperthyroidism and ophthalmopathy.

The source material was peripheral blood mononuclear cells (PBMCs), sampled at new diagnosis, from a patient treated with antithyroid drugs. The receptors derive from a man between 35 and 55 years old with Graves disease.

This clonotype has at least ten counts. The chain combines TRBV5-1 with TRBJ2-1; D perhaps matches TRBD2 (5 bases). CDR1 and CDR2 from the germline V gene are SGHRS and YFSETQ. Deletions cut 0 bases from V and 2 bases from J, with 12 bases between. The CDR3 covers 16 residues. CDR3 in amino acids: CASSLESGNTYNEQFF. As DNA, the CDR3 is TGCGCCAGCAGCTTGGAATCGGGAAACACCTACAATGAGCAGTTCTTC.

This clonotype has at least ten counts. The chain carries TRBV6-2 or TRBV6-3 and TRBJ2-7; weak D call: TRBD2 (8 bases). This CDR3 has 15 amino acids. Germline V gene lookup returns CDR1 MNHEY and CDR2 SVGEGT. With 9 bases removed from V and 3 bases from J, the gap between germline ends came to 21 bases. The CDR3, as DNA: TGTGCCAGTGCCGGGGGGGACAGTCTTTTCTACGAGCAGTACTTC. Translating gives CASAGGDSLFYEQYF.

The chain couples TRBV30 to TRBJ1-1; D uncertain. The V gene's germline CDR1 is GTSNPN and CDR2 SVGIG (reference sequence). Trimming took off 7 bases at V and 4 bases at J, with 7 bases between the two ends. The CDR3 length is 10 residues. CDR3 loop: CASLVTEAFF. The CDR3 DNA follows: TGTGCCTCCTTGGTCACTGAAGCTTTCTTT.

In this sample, this clonotype turned up many times. This chain joins TRBV20-1 and TRBJ1-5; weak D call: TRBD1 (6 bases). This CDR3 is built from 15 residues. Trimming cost V 5 bases and J 0 bases, with 14 bases left between them. CDR1 is DFQATT, CDR2 SNEGSKA, per germline (reference sequence). CDR3 DNA: TGCAGTGCTTCAGGGGTCACGTATAGCAATCAGCCCCAGCATTTT. As protein: CSASGVTYSNQPQHF.

As for this clonotype: This may come from a read error, since a much larger clone is one base off. The rearrangement links TRBV20-1 to TRBJ2-5; D is unresolved. This CDR3 has 13 amino acids. Germline CDR1 reads DFQATT; CDR2 reads SNEGSKA (reference sequence). V was trimmed by 5 bases and J by 7 bases, leaving 17 bases between them. The CDR3 region has the DNA TGCAGTGCTCCGCGACAAGCTAGAGGGACCCAGTACTTC. It encodes CSAPRQARGTQYF.

This clonotype was picked up many times. The DNA for the CDR3 is TGTGCCACCGGGACAGGGGAGGGTCAGCCCCAGCATTTT. It encodes CATGTGEGQPQHF. The chain links TRBV10-3 to TRBJ1-5; 10 nucleotides line up with TRBD1. Germline V lookup: CDR1 ENHRY, CDR2 SYGVKD. The CDR3 has 13 amino acids. V lost 10 bases, J lost 6 bases, and 6 bases stayed unmatched.

This clonotype showed up many times. The chain employs TRBV6-1 and TRBJ2-1, with 9 bases lining up with TRBD2. The germline V gene has CDR1 MNHNS and CDR2 SASEGT. V lost 4 bases to trimming and J lost 7 bases; unmatched junction nucleotides: 8. The CDR3 totals 15 residues. The CDR3 loop reads CASSAASGIINEQFF. The DNA of the CDR3 is TGTGCCAGCAGTGCGGCTAGCGGGATCATTAATGAGCAGTTCTTC.

This clonotype appeared many times. The rearrangement uses TRBV6-1 and TRBJ1-5; tentative D call: TRBD1 (6 bases). V was pared by 3 bases and J by 6 bases, with 15 bases between. The CDR3 length is 15 residues. The germline V gene has CDR1 MNHNS and CDR2 SASEGT. The CDR3 sequence is CASSELGGGPQPQHF. The DNA for the CDR3 is TGTGCCAGCAGTGAGCTCGGGGGCGGGCCTCAGCCCCAGCATTTT.

The V gene is TRBV19, the J gene TRBJ2-2, with 8 nucleotides matching TRBD1. CDR1 LNHDA and CDR2 SQIVND come from the germline V gene (reference sequence). Unmatched junction bases numbered 10, after V lost 7 bases and J lost 6 bases. There are 15 residues in the CDR3. The DNA for the CDR3 is TGTGCCAGTACCGATACAGGGGGGACGGCCGGGGAGCTGTTTTTT. This codes for CASTDTGGTAGELFF.

This clonotype has at least ten counts. The J gene is TRBJ2-1, the V gene TRBV13, with D uncertain. The CDR3 contains 13 residues. V was clipped by 5 bases and J by 5 bases, with 10 bases between them. CDR1 PRHDT and CDR2 FYEKMQ come from the germline V gene (reference sequence). CDR3 bases: TGTGCCAGCAGCCCCTACTCGAACAATGAGCAGTTCTTC. Its protein is CASSPYSNNEQFF.

J is TRBJ1-2 and V is TRBV19, with D possibly TRBD1 on 5 matching bases. V gave up 0 bases and J gave up 3 bases, with 11 bases separating them. This CDR3 spans 15 amino acids. Germline values: CDR1 LNHDA, CDR2 SQIVND (reference sequence). The CDR3 region is CASSIEWGADYGYTF. DNA of the CDR3: TGTGCCAGTAGTATAGAGTGGGGCGCGGACTATGGCTACACCTTC.

V and J are TRBV9 and TRBJ1-3; unclear D gene. The length of the CDR3 is 14 residues. CDR1 and CDR2 from the germline V gene are SGDLS and YYNGEE. The V end was cut by 0 bases, the J end by 4 bases, with 8 bases between. Written as DNA, the CDR3 is TGTGCCAGCAGCGTAGACTTCTCCGGAAACACCATATATTTT. Encoded protein: CASSVDFSGNTIYF. Combining the CDR3 with reference TRBV9 and TRBJ1-3 gives the whole variable domain DSGVTQTPKHLITATGQRVTLRCSPRSGDLSVYWYQQSLDQGLQFLIQYYNGEERAKGNILERFSAQQFPDLHSELNLSSLELGDSALYFCASSVDFSGNTIYFGEGSWLTVV.

A few counts support this clonotype. The gene calls are TRBV15 and TRBJ2-6, with D perhaps matching TRBD2 (6 bases). Trimming left V 2 bases short and J 0 bases short, with 14 bases between. This CDR3 contains 18 residues. Germline loops: CDR1 LNHNV, CDR2 YYDKDF (reference sequence). The DNA of the CDR3 is TGTGCCACCAGCAGATTCTCGGGACTTAACTCTGGGGCCAACGTCCTGACTTTC. Its protein is CATSRFSGLNSGANVLTF.

The chain employs TRBV2 and TRBJ2-3; 11 bases are a match to TRBD2. This CDR3 comprises 14 residues. The trim removed 6 bases at V and 14 bases at J, leaving 13 bases unmatched. Germline-derived CDR1 and CDR2 are SNHLY and FYNNEI. The CDR3 loop is CASSPGTSGDILYF. CDR3 coding DNA: TGTGCCAGCAGCCCCGGGACTAGCGGTGACATCTTGTATTTT.

This clonotype has only a few counts. The chain is built from TRBV28 and TRBJ1-5; a weak D match, TRBD1 (6 bases). The V gene's germline CDR1 is MDHEN and CDR2 SYDVKM. Trimming shortened V by 4 bases and J by 2 bases, and 15 bases separated the two germline ends. The length of the CDR3 is 16 residues. The CDR3: CASSSQSGGGNQPQHF. The CDR3, as DNA: TGTGCCAGCAGTTCCCAAAGTGGGGGCGGCAATCAGCCCCAGCATTTT.

V usage is TRBV24-1 and J usage is TRBJ1-2; 12 nucleotides agree with TRBD1. Germline CDR1 is KGHDR and CDR2 is SFDVKD. The CDR3 has 17 amino acids. V lost 6 bases to trimming and J lost 6 bases; unmatched junction nucleotides: 13. CDR3 protein: CATSRRDRGRKLDGYTF. CDR3 DNA sequence: TGTGCCACCAGTCGGAGGGACAGGGGGCGGAAGTTAGATGGCTACACCTTC.

As for this clonotype: A read error may be the cause here, since a much bigger clone is one base away. This rearrangement joins TRBV12-3 or TRBV12-4 to TRBJ2-7; D could derive from TRBD1 or TRBD2 (5 bases each). CDR3 length: 16 amino acids. For the CDR3, the DNA is TGTGCCAGCAGGCTCACCAGATGGGACGGAGCCTACGGGCAGTACTTC. The encoded protein is CASRLTRWDGAYGQYF.

In this sample, this clonotype turned up a few times. The chain couples TRBV12-5 to TRBJ2-3; no reliable D call. This CDR3 contains 11 residues. Germline loops: CDR1 LGHNT, CDR2 FRNRAP. Trimming pared 2 bases from V and 6 bases from J, leaving 3 bases between. The CDR3 region is CASGLRDTQYF. The DNA of the CDR3 is TGTGCTAGTGGTTTGCGGGATACGCAGTATTTT.

This clonotype has more than one count but fewer than ten. It is likely a read error, because the conserved phenylalanine at the end of the CDR3 is missing. V and J are TRBV5-1 and TRBJ2-5; 11 bases line up with TRBD1. V lost 0 bases and J lost 1; bases outside the gene matches: 2. Germline CDR1 reads SGHRS; CDR2 reads YFSETQ. The CDR3 has 16 amino acids. CDR3 loop: CASSLAGTGGQETQYS. Here the CDR3 DNA reads TGCGCCAGCAGCTTGGCCGGGACAGGGGGCCAAGAGACCCAGTACTCC.

The rearrangement joins TRBV20-1 to TRBJ1-2, with 7 bases matching TRBD1. The length of the CDR3 is 13 residues. V was clipped by 1 base and J by 8 bases; unmatched bases: 7. Looked up from germline, CDR1 is DFQATT and CDR2 is SNEGSKA (reference sequence). The CDR3 coding sequence is TGCAGTGCTAGAGTCGGGACAGATTACGGCTACACCTTC. Its translation: CSARVGTDYGYTF.

This clonotype occurred many times. V usage is TRBV6-1 and J usage is TRBJ1-5; no definite D call. This CDR3 is 13 amino acids long. Germline CDR1 is MNHNS and CDR2 is SASEGT. V was clipped by 5 bases and J by 2 bases, with 7 bases between them. This CDR3 reads CASSRLGNQPQHF. CDR3 sequence (DNA): TGTGCCAGCAGTAGACTCGGCAATCAGCCCCAGCATTTT.

This chain uses TRBV20-1 with TRBJ2-7, with 7 positions matching TRBD2. Germline trimming cut 5 bases from V and 9 bases from J; bases unmatched to any gene: 10. The CDR3 covers 12 residues. Germline values: CDR1 DFQATT, CDR2 SNEGSKA (reference sequence). CDR3 DNA sequence: TGCAGTGCTTCCTCCGGGACTACCGCGCAGTACTTC. This sequence encodes CSASSGTTAQYF.

As concerns this clonotype: A read error is possible here, since a much larger clone lies one base away. As the CDR3 is not closed by the conserved phenylalanine or tryptophan, this likely results from a read error. The CDR3 DNA reads as TGTGCCAGCAGCCCCAGACCCGGAAGCACGGGGACTGAAGCTTTCCTT. This gives the protein CASSPRPGSTGTEAFL. The chain is built from TRBV11-2 and TRBJ1-1; D ambiguous. In germline, CDR1 is SGHAT, CDR2 FQNNGV. V was pared by 5 bases and J by 5 bases, with 21 bases between. This CDR3 has 16 amino acids.

This clonotype was recorded many times. This chain joins TRBV5-1 and TRBJ2-1; TRBD2 agrees at 7 bases. The CDR3 is 16 amino acids. CDR1 SGHRS and CDR2 YFSETQ come from the germline V gene. The V gene end was trimmed by 4 bases and the J gene end by 8 bases; junction bases not matched to a gene: 15. The CDR3 is CASSGGVLADGDEQFF. The CDR3 DNA is TGCGCCAGCAGCGGAGGGGTTCTAGCGGACGGGGATGAGCAGTTCTTC.

A few counts support this clonotype. The genes are TRBV24-1 and TRBJ2-3; D may be TRBD1 (6 bases). Trimming stripped 5 bases from V and 2 bases from J, with 13 bases between. The CDR3 consists of 15 residues. The germline CDR1 and CDR2 sequences are KGHDR and SFDVKD. CDR3 sequence reads: CATSAVGGLTDTQYF. The CDR3 DNA reads TGTGCCACCAGTGCGGTAGGGGGTCTCACAGATACGCAGTATTTT.

Ten or more counts support this clonotype. The chain uses TRBV2 and TRBJ2-7, with D possibly TRBD1 on 6 matching bases. V was pared by 4 bases and J by 6 bases, with 16 bases between. The CDR3 covers 14 residues. Germline V gives CDR1 SNHLY, CDR2 FYNNEI. In DNA form, the CDR3 reads TGTGCCAGCAGTGGCCTCACAGGGTATAGCGAGCAGTACTTC. Its protein is CASSGLTGYSEQYF.

This clonotype was counted at least ten times. The chain joins TRBV12-3 or TRBV12-4 to TRBJ1-2, with unresolved D. This CDR3 is built from 13 residues. Trimming removed 1 base from V and 2 bases from J, with 5 bases in between. CDR3 nucleotide sequence: TGTGCCAGCAGTTTAGGGCCAAACTATGGCTACACCTTC. Translated, it gives CASSLGPNYGYTF.

This clonotype has only a few counts. This chain uses TRBV20-1 with TRBJ2-3; TRBD2 might be the D (6 bases). CDR1 DFQATT and CDR2 SNEGSKA come from the germline V gene (reference sequence). The CDR3 is made up of 14 amino acids. V was trimmed by 6 bases and J by 2 bases, leaving 15 bases between them. For the CDR3, the DNA is TGCAGTGCACATAATAGCGGACACACAGATACGCAGTATTTT. Its protein is CSAHNSGHTDTQYF.

This clonotype was found once. V usage is TRBV2 and J usage is TRBJ2-7; 10 bases line up with TRBD2. This CDR3 comprises 14 residues. Per germline, CDR1 SNHLY and CDR2 FYNNEI. V was pared by 8 bases and J by 1 base, with 5 bases of the junction left unmatched. The CDR3 region has the DNA TGTGCCAGCCATCTAGCGGGAGATTCCTACGAGCAGTACTTC. Residues: CASHLAGDSYEQYF.

The table lists this clonotype with many counts. The V gene is TRBV7-9, the J gene TRBJ1-2, with 7 nucleotides matching TRBD1. There are 15 residues in the CDR3. Losses at the gene ends were 5 bases for V and 4 bases for J; bases not matched to a gene: 10. CDR1 SEHNR and CDR2 FQNEAQ come from the germline V gene (reference sequence). The CDR3 loop is CASSGTTGSGYGYTF. CDR3 nucleotide sequence: TGTGCCAGCAGCGGAACGACAGGGTCTGGCTATGGCTACACCTTC.